These 9 T cell receptor beta chains were sequenced from one sample in a study of control samples from healthy donors and cancer patients. Using immunoSEQ multiplex PCR, the repertoire was profiled, and TCRdb retains in-frame clones only, with some absent. The sample consists of approximately 170,000 clones, 70% to 90% of them appearing once. Sequenced input: blood. These TCRs come from a woman aged 25-40 years in good health.

The rearrangement joins TRBV25-1 to TRBJ2-7; D may be TRBD1 (6 bases). V was trimmed by 4 bases and J by 2 bases, leaving 24 bases between them. This CDR3 comprises 18 residues. Germline CDR1 MGHDK, CDR2 SYGVNS. CDR3 coding DNA: TGTGCCAGCAGTGGTCCCGGGACATACACCCGGCTAACCTACGAGCAGTACTTC. As protein: CASSGPGTYTRLTYEQYF.

The genes are TRBV5-1 and TRBJ2-5; D gene uncertain. The CDR3 sequence is 15 residues long. The V end lost 6 bases, the J end lost 0 bases, and 15 bases lay between the germline ends. CDR1 is SGHRS and CDR2 is YFSETQ in the germline V gene. This chain's CDR3 is CASTISSRYQETQYF. The CDR3 DNA sequence: TGCGCCAGCACCATCAGTAGTCGGTACCAAGAGACCCAGTACTTC.

The chain has TRBV3-1 (or the pseudogene TRBV3-2) and TRBJ2-1; D might be TRBD2 (6 bases). This CDR3 region has 14 residues. From germline, CDR1 is LGHDT and CDR2 YNNKEL (reference sequence). The germline V and J ends were trimmed by 2 bases and 9 bases, with 14 bases remaining between them. The CDR3: CASSQRGNSGEQFF. Written as DNA, the CDR3 is TGTGCCAGCAGCCAAAGGGGCAATAGCGGTGAGCAGTTCTTC.

This chain links TRBV13 with TRBJ2-1; tentatively, D is TRBD2 (5 bases). Trimming removed 0 bases from V and 2 bases from J, with 8 bases in between. The CDR3 sequence is 15 residues long. Germline CDR1 PRHDT, CDR2 FYEKMQ (reference sequence). CDR3 in amino acids: CASSLGYGTYNEQFF. The CDR3, as DNA: TGTGCCAGCAGCTTAGGCTACGGGACCTACAATGAGCAGTTCTTC. Based on the CDR3 plus reference TRBV13 and TRBJ2-1, the full variable domain is AAGVIQSPRHLIKEKRETATLKCYPIPRHDTVYWYQQGPGQDPQFLISFYEKMQSDKGSIPDRFSAQQFSDYHSELNMSSLELGDSALYFCASSLGYGTYNEQFFGPGTRLTVL.

The rearrangement joins TRBV28 to TRBJ2-5, with 9 bases that match TRBD1. The CDR3 has 17 residues. With 5 bases clipped from V and 4 bases from J, the junction kept 14 bases outside the gene matches. Germline lookup yields CDR1 MDHEN and CDR2 SYDVKM. CDR3 DNA: TGTGCCAGCAGTATATCCCTACAGGGGGCGAAGGGAGAGACCCAGTACTTC. As protein: CASSISLQGAKGETQYF.

The rearrangement links TRBV19 to TRBJ1-6, with no clear D. Between the trimmed V and J ends, which lost 1 base and 7 bases, there was a span of 8 bases. This CDR3 region has 14 residues. The germline CDR1 and CDR2 sequences are LNHDA and SQIVND (reference sequence). CDR3 amino acids: CASSIGTKNSPLHF. In DNA form, the CDR3 reads TGTGCCAGTAGTATAGGCACCAAGAATTCACCCCTCCACTTT.

V gene TRBV11-2 combines with J gene TRBJ1-4; the D is unclear. The V and J ends lost 5 bases and 8 bases respectively, with 15 bases between them. Germline values: CDR1 SGHAT, CDR2 FQNNGV. The CDR3 contains 14 residues. CDR3 DNA: TGTGCCAGCAGCGCTCCGGGAAGTGGAGAAAAACTGTTTTTT. Protein sequence: CASSAPGSGEKLFF.

The V gene is TRBV5-1, the J gene TRBJ2-5; TRBD2 aligns across 10 bases. The V gene's germline CDR1 is SGHRS and CDR2 YFSETQ. This CDR3 contains 16 residues. V shed 1 base and J 5 bases; nucleotides not matched to a gene: 8. CDR3 in DNA: TGCGCCAGCAGCTTGCGTCGGCTAGCGGGGGTCGAGACCCAGTACTTC. Translation gives CASSLRRLAGVETQYF.

This chain links TRBV5-1 with TRBJ1-1; possibly TRBD1 for D (5 bases). Germline CDR1 is SGHRS and CDR2 is YFSETQ. The CDR3 sequence is 14 residues long. V was cut by 6 bases and J by 4 bases, with 16 bases left in between. CDR3 sequence (DNA): TGCGCCAGCAACACAGGAGGTGGGTCCACTGAAGCTTTCTTT. Its translation: CASNTGGGSTEAFF.